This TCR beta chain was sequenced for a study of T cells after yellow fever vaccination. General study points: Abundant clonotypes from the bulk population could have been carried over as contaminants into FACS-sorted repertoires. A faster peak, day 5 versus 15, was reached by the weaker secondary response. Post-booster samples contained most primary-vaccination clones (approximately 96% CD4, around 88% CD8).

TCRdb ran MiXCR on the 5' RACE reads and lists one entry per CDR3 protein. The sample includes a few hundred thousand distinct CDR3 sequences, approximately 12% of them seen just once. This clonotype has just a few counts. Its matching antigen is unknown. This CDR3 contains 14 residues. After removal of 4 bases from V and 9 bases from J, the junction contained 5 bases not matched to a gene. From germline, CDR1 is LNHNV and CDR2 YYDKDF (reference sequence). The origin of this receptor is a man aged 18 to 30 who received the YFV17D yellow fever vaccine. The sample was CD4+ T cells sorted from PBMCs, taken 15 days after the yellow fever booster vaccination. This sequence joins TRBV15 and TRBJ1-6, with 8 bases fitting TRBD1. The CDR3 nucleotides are TGTGCCACCAGCACCCTCGGGACAGGTTCACCCCTCCACTTT. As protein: CATSTLGTGSPLHF. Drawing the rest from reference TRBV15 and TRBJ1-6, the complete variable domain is DAMVIQNPRYQVTQFGKPVTLSCSQTLNHNVMYWYQQKSSQAPKLLFHYYDKDFNNEADTPDNFQSRRPNTSFCFLDIRSPGLGDTAMYLCATSTLGTGSPLHFGNGTRLTVT.